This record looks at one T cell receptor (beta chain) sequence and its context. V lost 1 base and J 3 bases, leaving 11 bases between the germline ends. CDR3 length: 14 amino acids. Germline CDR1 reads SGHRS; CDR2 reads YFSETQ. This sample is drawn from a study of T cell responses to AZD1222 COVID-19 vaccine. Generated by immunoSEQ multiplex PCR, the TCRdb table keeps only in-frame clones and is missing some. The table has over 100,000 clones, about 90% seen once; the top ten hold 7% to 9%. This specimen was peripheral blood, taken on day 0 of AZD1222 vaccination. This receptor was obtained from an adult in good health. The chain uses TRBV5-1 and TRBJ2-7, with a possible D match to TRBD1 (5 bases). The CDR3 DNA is TGCGCCAGCAGCTTGAGTTGGACAAGCTACGAGCAGTACTTC. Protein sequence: CASSLSWTSYEQYF.